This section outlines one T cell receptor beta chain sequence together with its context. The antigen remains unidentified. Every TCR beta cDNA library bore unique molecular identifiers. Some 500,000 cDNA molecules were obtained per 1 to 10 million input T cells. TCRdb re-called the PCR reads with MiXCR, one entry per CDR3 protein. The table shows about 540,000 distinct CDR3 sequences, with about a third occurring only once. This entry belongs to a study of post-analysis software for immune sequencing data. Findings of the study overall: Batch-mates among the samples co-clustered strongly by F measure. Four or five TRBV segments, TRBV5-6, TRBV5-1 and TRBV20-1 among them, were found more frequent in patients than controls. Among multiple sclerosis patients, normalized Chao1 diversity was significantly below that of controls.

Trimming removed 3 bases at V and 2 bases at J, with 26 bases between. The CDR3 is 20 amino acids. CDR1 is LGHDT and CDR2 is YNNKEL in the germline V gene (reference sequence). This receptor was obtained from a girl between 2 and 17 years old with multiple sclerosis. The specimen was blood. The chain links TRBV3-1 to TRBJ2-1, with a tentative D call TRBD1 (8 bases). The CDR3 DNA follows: TGTGCCAGCAGCCACCTACAGGGGGGGCTATTTTCTAGGACCTACAATGAGCAGTTCTTC. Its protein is CASSHLQGGLFSRTYNEQFF.